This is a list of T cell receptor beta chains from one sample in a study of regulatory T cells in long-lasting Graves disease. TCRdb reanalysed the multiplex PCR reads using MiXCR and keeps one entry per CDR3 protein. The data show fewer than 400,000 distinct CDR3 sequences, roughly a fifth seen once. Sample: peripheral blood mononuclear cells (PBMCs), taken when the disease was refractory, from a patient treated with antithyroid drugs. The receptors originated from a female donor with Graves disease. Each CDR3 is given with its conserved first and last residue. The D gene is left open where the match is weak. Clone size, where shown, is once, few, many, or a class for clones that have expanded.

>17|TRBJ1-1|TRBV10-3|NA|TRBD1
TGTGCCATCAGAAAGAGGGACAGGGGGCGCTTATATACTGAAGCTTTCTTT
CAIRKRDRGRLYTEAFF
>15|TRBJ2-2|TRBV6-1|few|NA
TGTGCCAGCAGACGTGGGATTAGGGGGAGCGGGGAGCTGTTTTTT
CASRRGIRGSGELFF
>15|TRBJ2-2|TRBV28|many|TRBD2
TGTGCCAGCAGCCTGAGCGGGGGAAACACCGGGGAGCTGTTTTTT
CASSLSGGNTGELFF
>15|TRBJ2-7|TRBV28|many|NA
TGTGCCAGCAGCACCACCCCTAGCGCCGCCTACGAGCAGTACTTC
CASSTTPSAAYEQYF
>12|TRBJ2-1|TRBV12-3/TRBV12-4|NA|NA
TGTGCCAGCACCCTTCCAAGCAATGAGCAGTTCTTC
CASTLPSNEQFF
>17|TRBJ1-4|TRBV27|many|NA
TGTGCCAGCAGTTCTCCATCCCACCCGAGGACTAATGAAAAACTGTTTTTT
CASSSPSHPRTNEKLFF
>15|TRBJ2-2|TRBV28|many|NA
TGTGCCAGCAGACAGGTGGTATTGAACACCGGGGAGCTGTTTTTT
CASRQVVLNTGELFF
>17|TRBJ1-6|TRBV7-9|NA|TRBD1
TGTGCCAGCAGCTCCCGGGACAGGGGAGGAATCGGCTCACCCCTCCACTTT
CASSSRDRGGIGSPLHF
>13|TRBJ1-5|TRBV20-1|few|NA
TGCAGTGCTAGTCTGGGTAGGAATCAGCCCCAGCATTTT
CSASLGRNQPQHF
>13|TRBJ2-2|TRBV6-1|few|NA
TGTGCCGTCGTTCACCCGAACACCGGGGAGCTGTTTTTT
CAVVHPNTGELFF
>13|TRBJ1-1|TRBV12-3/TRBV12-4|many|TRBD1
TGTGCCAGCAGTTATCAGGGGGCGACTGAAGCTTTCTTT
CASSYQGATEAFF
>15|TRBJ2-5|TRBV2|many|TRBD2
TGTGCCAGCAGTGAAAGCGGGGGAACTCGCGAGACCCAGTACTTC
CASSESGGTRETQYF
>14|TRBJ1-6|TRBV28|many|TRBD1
TGTGCCAGTGGGACAGGGAGGGGGGCAAAACCCCTCCACTTT
CASGTGRGAKPLHF
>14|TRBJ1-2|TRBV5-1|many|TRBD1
TGCGCCAGCAGAACGACAGGGGGAACCTATGGCTACACCTTC
CASRTTGGTYGYTF
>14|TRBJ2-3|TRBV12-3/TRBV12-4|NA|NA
TGTGCCAGCAGTTCGAATGTTCGCACAGATACGCAGTATTTT
CASSSNVRTDTQYF
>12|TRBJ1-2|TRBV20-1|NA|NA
TGCAGTGCTAGCCCGGTGGGAAATGGCTACACCTTC
CSASPVGNGYTF
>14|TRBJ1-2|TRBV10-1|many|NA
TGCGCCAGCAGTGCAACGCACAGGGATCATGGCTACACCTTC
CASSATHRDHGYTF
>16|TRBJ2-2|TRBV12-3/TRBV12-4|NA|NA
TGTGCCAGCAGTTTAGCGCGGGGGCGGAACGCCGGGGAGCTGTTTTTT
CASSLARGRNAGELFF
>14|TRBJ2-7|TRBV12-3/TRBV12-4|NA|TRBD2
TGTGCCAGCGGTTTAGCGGGAGTCCCCTACGAGCAGTACTTC
CASGLAGVPYEQYF
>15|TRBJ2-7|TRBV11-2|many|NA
TGTGCCAGCAGCTTAGTACAATTACCCTCCTACGAGCAGTACTTC
CASSLVQLPSYEQYF
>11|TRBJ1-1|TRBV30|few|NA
TGTGCCAGGGAATTGAACACTGAAGCTTTCTTT
CARELNTEAFF
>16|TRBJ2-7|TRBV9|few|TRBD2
TGTGCCAGCAGCCTATCGGGGGGAGCGCAAGCCTACGAGCAGTACTTC
CASSLSGGAQAYEQYF
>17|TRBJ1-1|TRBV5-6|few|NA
TGTGCCAGCAGCCCACTGCTTAGGACGGGACTTAACACTGAAGCTTTCTTT
CASSPLLRTGLNTEAFF
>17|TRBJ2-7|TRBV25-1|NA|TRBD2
TGTGCCAGCAGTGAGACGGAGGATAGCGGGAGGAGGAGTGAGCAGTACTTC
CASSETEDSGRRSEQYF
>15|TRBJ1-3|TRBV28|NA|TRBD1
TGTGCCAGCAGTTTCCGAACAGGGGCGGGAAACACCATATATTTT
CASSFRTGAGNTIYF
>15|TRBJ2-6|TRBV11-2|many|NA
TGTGCCAGCAGCTCCCGGGTATCTGGGGCCAACGTCCTGACTTTC
CASSSRVSGANVLTF
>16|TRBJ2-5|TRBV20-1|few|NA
TGCAGTGCTAGTGATGCCGGCAGGCATTTTCAAGAGACCCAGTACTTC
CSASDAGRHFQETQYF
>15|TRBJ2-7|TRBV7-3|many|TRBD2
TGTGCCAGCAGCTTAATGAGCGGGAGGGCCTACGAGCAGTACTTC
CASSLMSGRAYEQYF
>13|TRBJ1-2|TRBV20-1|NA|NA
TGCAGTGCTAGAGAAGACTACAGCTATGGCTACACCTTC
CSAREDYSYGYTF
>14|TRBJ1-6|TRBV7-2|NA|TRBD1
TGTGCCAGCAGCTTTCAGGGGGTAATCTCACCCCTCCACTTT
CASSFQGVISPLHF
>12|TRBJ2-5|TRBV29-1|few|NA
TGCAGCGCCCTCGAGGGGGGGGAGACCCAGTACTTC
CSALEGGETQYF
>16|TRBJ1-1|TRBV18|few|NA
TGTGCCAGCTCACCGGCCCCCGATCTGGGGGGCACTGAAGCTTTCTTT
CASSPAPDLGGTEAFF
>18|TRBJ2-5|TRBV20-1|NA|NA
TGCACAAGTGCCCAGGGATCTAGCGTCATTAGGGACCAAGAGACCCAGTACTTC
CTSAQGSSVIRDQETQYF
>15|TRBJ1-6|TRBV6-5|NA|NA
TGTGCCAGCAGTTACTCAGGGTCCAATAATTCACCCCTCCACTTT
CASSYSGSNNSPLHF
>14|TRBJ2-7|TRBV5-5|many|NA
TGTGCCAGCAGCTTCCAGGGGAATGCCTACGAGCAGTACTTC
CASSFQGNAYEQYF
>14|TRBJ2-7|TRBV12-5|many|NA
TGTGCTAGTGCCGTTGCAGTCAACTCCTACGAGCAGTACTTC
CASAVAVNSYEQYF
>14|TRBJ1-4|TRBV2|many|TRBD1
TGTGCCAGCAGCGGACAGGGAGAGAATGAAAAACTGTTTTTT
CASSGQGENEKLFF
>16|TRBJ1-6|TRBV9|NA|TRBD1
TGTGCCAGCAGCGTATCCGGGACAGGCGTCCTCTCACCCCTCCACTTT
CASSVSGTGVLSPLHF
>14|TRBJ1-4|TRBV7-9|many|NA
TGTGCCAGCAGCTTAGTCTGGGGTAATGAAAAACTGTTTTTT
CASSLVWGNEKLFF
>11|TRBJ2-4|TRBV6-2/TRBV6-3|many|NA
TGTGCCAGCAGTTCAAGTAGCATTCAGTACTTC
CASSSSSIQYF
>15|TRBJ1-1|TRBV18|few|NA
TGTGCCAGCTCACCTCAGGGTTCCGACAGTACTGAAGCTTTCTTT
CASSPQGSDSTEAFF
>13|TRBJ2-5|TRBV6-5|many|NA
TGTGCCAGCAGTTACCGCTTCCGGGAGACCCAGTACTTC
CASSYRFRETQYF
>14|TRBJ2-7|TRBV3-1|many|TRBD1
TGTGCCAGCAGCCAAGCGGCAGGGGGCGGGGAGCAGTACTTC
CASSQAAGGGEQYF